Listed below are T cell receptor beta chains from one sample, sequenced in a study of blood T cell repertoires in COVID-19. Here immunoSEQ multiplex PCR was the method, and the copy in TCRdb shows in-frame clones only, minus some. The sample lists about 100,000 clones; 65% to 90% were seen once. What was sequenced was peripheral blood. The receptors originated from an older man with acute or convalescent COVID-19. Each CDR3 is given with its conserved first and last residue. The order of the fields is D gene, CDR3 length, V gene, clone size, J gene, CDR3 protein, CDR3 DNA. D genes are given only for firm matches. Expanded clones get a size class; other rows say once, few or many, or leave the size out.

>TRBD1|14|TRBV6-5|.|TRBJ1-6
CASNLGQLAWALHF
TGTGCCAGCAATCTGGGACAGCTCGCATGGGCCCTCCACTTT
>.|13|TRBV19|.|TRBJ2-3
CASRELGTDTQYF
TGTGCCAGCCGGGAGCTGGGCACAGATACGCAGTATTTT
>TRBD2|13|TRBV19|.|TRBJ2-5
CASSMVAGETQYF
TGTGCCAGTAGTATGGTAGCGGGAGAGACCCAGTACTTC
>.|14|TRBV6-4|.|TRBJ1-2
CASSAGHPIYGYTF
TGTGCCAGCAGTGCGGGACACCCGATTTATGGCTACACCTTC
>TRBD1|12|TRBV14|.|TRBJ2-7
CASSQGRGEQYF
TGTGCCAGCAGCCAAGGCAGGGGGGAGCAGTACTTC
>.|14|TRBV6-2/TRBV6-3|.|TRBJ1-2
CASSHITGNYGYTF
TGTGCCAGCAGTCACATAACAGGGAATTATGGCTACACCTTC
>.|16|TRBV20-1|.|TRBJ2-3
CSASPRASVIQDTQYF
TGCAGTGCTAGTCCCAGGGCAAGTGTCATCCAAGATACGCAGTATTTT
>TRBD1|14|TRBV5-4|.|TRBJ1-6
CASSLGDRNSPLHF
TGTGCCAGCAGCCTAGGGGACAGAAATTCACCCCTCCACTTT
>.|17|TRBV7-2|.|TRBJ1-1
CASSPAAGPRIGTEAFF
TGTGCCAGCAGCCCAGCGGCAGGACCGAGGATCGGCACTGAAGCTTTCTTT
>TRBD2|14|TRBV19|.|TRBJ2-5
CASSAQTSGETQYF
TGTGCCAGTAGTGCCCAGACTAGCGGGGAGACCCAGTACTTC
>.|12|TRBV12-3/TRBV12-4|.|TRBJ1-1
CASELSNTEAFF
TGTGCCAGCGAACTGTCGAACACTGAAGCTTTCTTT
>.|15|TRBV5-8|.|TRBJ1-1
CASSFRENLNTEAFF
TGTGCCAGCAGTTTCCGGGAGAACCTGAACACTGAAGCTTTCTTT
>.|13|TRBV11-2|.|TRBJ2-7
CASSFSEGSEQYF
TGTGCCAGCAGCTTCAGCGAAGGGAGCGAGCAGTACTTC
>.|14|TRBV28|.|TRBJ2-7
CASSIPGGSYEQYF
TGTGCCAGCAGTATTCCCGGGGGTTCATACGAGCAGTACTTC
>.|13|TRBV6-6|.|TRBJ2-7
CASIRGQGNEQYF
TGTGCCAGCATCCGGGGTCAAGGGAACGAGCAGTACTTC
>TRBD1|15|TRBV6-2/TRBV6-3|.|TRBJ2-2
CASSWDRGRNGELFF
TGTGCCAGCAGTTGGGACAGGGGGCGGAACGGGGAGCTGTTTTTT
>TRBD2|15|TRBV19|.|TRBJ2-1
CASSIAGTNLNEQFF
TGTGCCAGTAGTATAGCTGGGACTAACCTGAATGAGCAGTTCTTC
>.|14|TRBV18|.|TRBJ1-1
CASSTGGKNTEAFF
TGTGCCAGCTCAACCGGGGGTAAGAACACTGAAGCTTTCTTT
>.|16|TRBV5-1|.|TRBJ2-3
CASSYSGTPSTDTQYF
TGCGCCAGCAGCTACTCCGGGACACCAAGCACAGATACGCAGTATTTT
>.|15|TRBV7-2|.|TRBJ2-5
CASSLLGQAQETQYF
TGTGCCAGCAGCCTACTGGGACAAGCCCAAGAGACCCAGTACTTC
>.|15|TRBV7-2|.|TRBJ2-3
CASSRPGPRSDTQYF
TGTGCCAGCAGCCGGCCGGGTCCCCGATCAGATACGCAGTATTTT
>.|12|TRBV28|few|TRBJ1-2
CASSGSRRGYTF
TGTGCCAGCAGTGGGTCGAGGCGTGGCTACACCTTC
>TRBD1|16|TRBV6-1|.|TRBJ2-1
CASSEAFAGGRDEQFF
TGTGCCAGCAGTGAAGCTTTCGCAGGGGGCAGAGATGAGCAGTTCTTC
>.|13|TRBV6-5|once|TRBJ2-5
CATSTEPGETQYF
TGTGCCACCTCTACAGAGCCGGGGGAGACCCAGTACTTC
>TRBD2|15|TRBV5-1|.|TRBJ2-7
CASSPRLADPYEQYF
TGCGCCAGCAGTCCGAGACTAGCGGATCCCTACGAGCAGTACTTC
>.|14|TRBV30|.|TRBJ2-6
CAWSIPSPPGVLTF
TGTGCCTGGAGTATACCGAGTCCTCCCGGCGTCCTGACTTTC
>.|17|TRBV30|.|TRBJ1-1
CAWSYKVLGGRDTEAFF
TGTGCCTGGAGTTACAAAGTTCTAGGGGGTCGGGACACTGAAGCTTTCTTT
>.|11|TRBV25-1|few|TRBJ2-1
CASSESSEQFF
TGTGCCAGCAGTGAAAGTAGTGAGCAGTTCTTC
>.|14|TRBV6-1|.|TRBJ2-7
CASSEGWLSYEQYF
TGTGCCAGCAGTGAAGGCTGGCTCTCCTACGAGCAGTACTTC
>TRBD1|15|TRBV5-1|.|TRBJ2-1
CASSLDRTGADEQFF
TGCGCCAGCAGCTTGGATAGGACAGGGGCAGATGAGCAGTTCTTC
>.|13|TRBV6-5|.|TRBJ1-1
CASMEGLHTEAFF
TGTGCCAGCATGGAGGGCTTGCACACTGAAGCTTTCTTT
>TRBD2|18|TRBV7-2|.|TRBJ2-2
CASSFSSGTPLNTGELFF
TGTGCCAGCAGCTTCTCTAGCGGGACCCCCTTGAACACCGGGGAGCTGTTTTTT
>TRBD2|15|TRBV5-1|.|TRBJ2-1
CASSLGTSGMGEQFF
TGCGCCAGCAGCTTGGGGACTAGCGGGATGGGAGAGCAGTTCTTC
>TRBD1|15|TRBV6-2/TRBV6-3|.|TRBJ2-7
CASSRSGTAKDEQYF
TGTGCCAGCAGTCGATCCGGGACAGCTAAGGACGAGCAGTACTTC
>.|14|TRBV7-9|.|TRBJ2-5
CASSLSRYQETQYF
TGTGCCAGCAGCTTGTCTCGGTACCAAGAGACCCAGTACTTC
>TRBD2|15|TRBV28|.|TRBJ2-3
CASSWGLAGGDTQYF
TGTGCCAGCAGCTGGGGACTAGCGGGAGGAGATACGCAGTATTTT
>TRBD2|17|TRBV7-2|.|TRBJ2-7
CASSPRLSSGSSYEQYF
TGTGCCAGCAGCCCGCGGCTCTCTAGCGGAAGCTCCTACGAGCAGTACTTC
>TRBD2|15|TRBV11-3|.|TRBJ2-1
CASSPSGSTYNEQFF
TGTGCCAGCAGCCCCAGCGGGAGCACCTACAATGAGCAGTTCTTC
>.|16|TRBV15|.|TRBJ2-2
CATSRGAPPNTGELFF
TGTGCCACCAGCAGGGGGGCTCCCCCTAACACCGGGGAGCTGTTTTTT
>.|18|TRBV5-1|.|TRBJ1-4
CASSLALTALATNEKLFF
TGCGCCAGCAGCCTCGCTCTGACAGCCCTTGCAACTAATGAAAAACTGTTTTTT
>TRBD2|21|TRBV19|.|TRBJ2-1
CASSIDPTGGLALSSYNEQFF
TGTGCCAGTAGTATAGATCCCACCGGGGGACTAGCCTTGAGCTCCTACAATGAGCAGTTCTTC
>.|12|TRBV12-3/TRBV12-4|.|TRBJ2-5
CASSSSGETQYF
TGTGCCAGCAGTTCCTCAGGGGAGACCCAGTACTTC
>TRBD2|14|TRBV30|.|TRBJ2-1
CAWSAGGPAHEQFF
TGTGCCTGGAGTGCGGGAGGCCCGGCCCATGAGCAGTTCTTC
>TRBD2|18|TRBV6-2/TRBV6-3|.|TRBJ2-3
CASSHRASGRSRPDTQYF
TGTGCCAGCAGCCACCGGGCTAGCGGGAGATCCAGGCCAGATACGCAGTATTTT
>TRBD2|17|TRBV18|.|TRBJ2-2
CASSPRGGSENTGELFF
TGTGCCAGCTCACCACGGGGAGGGTCGGAGAACACCGGGGAGCTGTTTTTT
>TRBD2|16|TRBV24-1|.|TRBJ2-1
CATSDSGGATYNEQFF
TGTGCCACCAGTGATTCGGGGGGGGCCACCTACAATGAGCAGTTCTTC
>TRBD1|15|TRBV3-1/TRBV3-2|.|TRBJ2-7
CASRPGQGISYEQYF
TGTGCCAGCAGGCCGGGACAGGGGATATCCTACGAGCAGTACTTC